This TCR beta chain was found in a study of shared clonotypes between healthy human individuals. As for the study in general: Per donor, CD8 memory used one plate, CD8 naive used two, CD4 memory used three and CD4 naive used three. Study conclusions and caveats: On the whole, naive subsets had larger estimated richness than memory subsets had.

For this clone: Its matching antigen is unknown.

Clones were read by immunoSEQ multiplex PCR, and TCRdb kept only the in-frame ones, dropping some. This sample has 2 million to 2.5 million clones; 85% to 95% occur once, and the top ten carry roughly 1.7%. Selected positively for CCR7 and CD45RO-negative, naive CD8 cells excluded terminally differentiated effector memory CD45RA+ cells. Sequences were obtained from naive CD8+ T cells from PBMCs. This TCR was sampled from a man between 18 and 35 years old in good health. Some clones in this sample may be carry-over from other donors' samples.

CDR3 DNA sequence: TGTGCCAGCAGTACCTTGGATTCAGATACGCAGTATTTT. This gives the protein CASSTLDSDTQYF. The gene calls are TRBV27 and TRBJ2-3; D call uncertain. This CDR3 region has 13 residues. In germline, CDR1 is MNHEY, CDR2 SMNVEV (reference sequence). V was trimmed by 5 bases and J by 4 bases, leaving 10 bases between them.